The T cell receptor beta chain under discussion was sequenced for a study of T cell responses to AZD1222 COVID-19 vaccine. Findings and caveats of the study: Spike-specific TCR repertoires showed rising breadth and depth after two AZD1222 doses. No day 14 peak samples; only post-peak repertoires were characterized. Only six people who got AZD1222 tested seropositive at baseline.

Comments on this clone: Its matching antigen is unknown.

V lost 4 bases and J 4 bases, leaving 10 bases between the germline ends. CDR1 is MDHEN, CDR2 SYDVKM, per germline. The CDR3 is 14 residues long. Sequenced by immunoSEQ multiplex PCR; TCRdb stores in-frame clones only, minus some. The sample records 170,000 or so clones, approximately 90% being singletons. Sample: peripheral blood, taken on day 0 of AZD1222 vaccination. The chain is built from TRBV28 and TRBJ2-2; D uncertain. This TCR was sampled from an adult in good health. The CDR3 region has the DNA TGTGCCAGCAGTTACAAAGTGGGCACCGGGGAGCTGTTTTTT. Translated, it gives CASSYKVGTGELFF. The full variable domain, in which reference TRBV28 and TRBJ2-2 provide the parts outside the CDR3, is DVKVTQSSRYLVKRTGEKVFLECVQDMDHENMFWYRQDPGLGLRLIYFSYDVKMKEKGDIPEGYSVSREKKERFSLILESASTNQTSMYLCASSYKVGTGELFFGEGSRLTVL.